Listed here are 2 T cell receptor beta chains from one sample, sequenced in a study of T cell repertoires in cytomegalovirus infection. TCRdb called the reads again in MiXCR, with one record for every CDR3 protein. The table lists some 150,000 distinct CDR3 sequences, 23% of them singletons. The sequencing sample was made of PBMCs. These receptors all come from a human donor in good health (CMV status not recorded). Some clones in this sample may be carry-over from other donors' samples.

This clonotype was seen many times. Here the CDR3 DNA reads TGTGCCAGCCGGCGGACGGCGACCTACGAGCAGTACTTC. Translation: CASRRTATYEQYF. V is TRBV7-2 and J is TRBJ2-7; D is undetermined. The CDR3 runs to 13 residues. The V gene's germline CDR1 is SGHTA and CDR2 FQGNSA. Between the trimmed V and J ends, which lost 8 bases and 2 bases, there was a span of 13 bases.

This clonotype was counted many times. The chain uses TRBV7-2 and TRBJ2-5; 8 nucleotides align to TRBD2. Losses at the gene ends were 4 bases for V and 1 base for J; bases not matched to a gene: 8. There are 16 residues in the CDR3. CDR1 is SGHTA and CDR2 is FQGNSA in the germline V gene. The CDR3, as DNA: TGTGCCAGCAGCTCAGCTGGGGCGGGAGGCCAAGAGACCCAGTACTTC. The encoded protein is CASSSAGAGGQETQYF.